This is a list of T cell receptor beta chains from one sample in a study of blood T cell repertoires in COVID-19. Sequencing was performed with immunoSEQ multiplex PCR; in TCRdb, only in-frame clones are kept and a portion is missing. In the table there are just over 650,000 clones, around 89% of which are singletons. The specimen sequenced was peripheral blood. These receptors were obtained from a woman aged 18-29 years with acute or convalescent COVID-19. The CDR3 runs from the conserved cysteine through the conserved F or W. D genes are given only for firm matches. Rows give clone size only sometimes, using once, few, many, or a class for an expanded clone.

V	J	D	size	CDR3	DNA
TRBV2	TRBJ1-1	.	.	CASNLAPNTEAFF	TGTGCCAGCAACCTAGCCCCGAACACTGAAGCTTTCTTT
TRBV27	TRBJ2-7	.	.	CASSPPGDYEQYF	TGTGCCAGCAGTCCCCCAGGGGACTACGAGCAGTACTTC
TRBV9	TRBJ1-1	.	.	CASSVDEGNTEAFF	TGTGCCAGCAGCGTAGACGAGGGGAACACTGAAGCTTTCTTT
TRBV24-1	TRBJ2-7	.	.	CATSTDGAYEQYF	TGTGCCACCAGTACGGACGGGGCCTACGAGCAGTACTTC
TRBV28	TRBJ1-3	.	.	CASSEPGNTIYF	TGTGCCAGCAGTGAGCCCGGAAACACCATATATTTT
TRBV7-9	TRBJ2-7	TRBD1	.	CASSWTGREQYF	TGTGCCAGCAGCTGGACAGGGCGCGAGCAGTACTTC
TRBV6-5	TRBJ2-7	.	.	CASSSREVYEQYF	TGTGCCAGCAGCTCCAGGGAGGTCTACGAGCAGTACTTC
TRBV9	TRBJ1-2	TRBD1	.	CASSPGTDNYGYTF	TGTGCCAGCAGCCCCGGGACAGACAACTATGGCTACACCTTC
TRBV9	TRBJ1-6	.	.	CASSVEGFDSPLHF	TGTGCCAGCAGCGTAGAGGGGTTTGATTCACCCCTCCACTTT
TRBV14	TRBJ1-2	.	.	CASSQYEGSVVGYTF	TGTGCCAGCAGCCAGTACGAAGGGAGTGTGGTCGGCTACACCTTC
TRBV5-1	TRBJ1-2	TRBD1	.	CASSTGQGHRTGGYTF	TGCGCCAGCAGCACCGGACAGGGGCATCGCACTGGTGGCTACACCTTC
TRBV15	TRBJ1-3	.	once	CATSRDGVLSGNTIYF	TGTGCCACCAGCAGAGATGGAGTGCTCTCTGGAAACACCATATATTTT
TRBV7-9	TRBJ1-2	TRBD1	.	CASSLSPTGGGYTF	TGTGCCAGCAGCTTAAGCCCGACAGGGGGTGGCTACACCTTC
TRBV24-1	TRBJ1-2	.	.	CATSETGNYGYTF	TGTGCCACCAGTGAAACAGGAAACTATGGCTACACCTTC
TRBV6-2/TRBV6-3	TRBJ2-7	TRBD1	few	CASSAGTETYEQYF	TGTGCCAGCAGTGCCGGGACAGAAACCTACGAGCAGTACTTC
TRBV9	TRBJ1-6	.	.	CASSSGGLVPSSPLHF	TGTGCCAGCAGCTCGGGGGGCCTGGTTCCTTCTTCACCCCTCCACTTT
TRBV19	TRBJ1-2	TRBD1	.	CATGGRELNYGYTF	TGTGCCACAGGGGGAAGGGAACTTAACTATGGCTACACCTTC
TRBV6-5	TRBJ1-5	.	.	CASSNYRVDQPQHF	TGTGCCAGCAGTAACTACAGGGTAGATCAGCCCCAGCATTTT
TRBV7-2	TRBJ2-7	.	.	CASSFFGGGDSAYEQYF	TGTGCCAGCAGCTTTTTTGGAGGCGGGGACAGCGCCTACGAGCAGTACTTC
TRBV2	TRBJ1-1	TRBD1	.	CASSPPWTGLNTEAFF	TGTGCCAGCAGTCCCCCCTGGACAGGGCTGAACACTGAAGCTTTCTTT